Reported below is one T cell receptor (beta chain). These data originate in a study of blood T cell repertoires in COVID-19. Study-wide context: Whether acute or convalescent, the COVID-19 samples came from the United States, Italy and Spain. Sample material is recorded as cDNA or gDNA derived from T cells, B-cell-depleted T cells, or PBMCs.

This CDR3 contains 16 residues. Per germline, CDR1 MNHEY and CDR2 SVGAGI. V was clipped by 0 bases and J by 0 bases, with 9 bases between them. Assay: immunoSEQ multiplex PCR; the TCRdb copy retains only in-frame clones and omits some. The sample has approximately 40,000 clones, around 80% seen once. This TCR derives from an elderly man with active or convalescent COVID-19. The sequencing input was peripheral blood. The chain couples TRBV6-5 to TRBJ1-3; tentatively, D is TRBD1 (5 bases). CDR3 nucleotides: TGTGCCAGCAGTTACTCGAAGGGGCCCTCTGGAAACACCATATATTTT. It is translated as CASSYSKGPSGNTIYF.